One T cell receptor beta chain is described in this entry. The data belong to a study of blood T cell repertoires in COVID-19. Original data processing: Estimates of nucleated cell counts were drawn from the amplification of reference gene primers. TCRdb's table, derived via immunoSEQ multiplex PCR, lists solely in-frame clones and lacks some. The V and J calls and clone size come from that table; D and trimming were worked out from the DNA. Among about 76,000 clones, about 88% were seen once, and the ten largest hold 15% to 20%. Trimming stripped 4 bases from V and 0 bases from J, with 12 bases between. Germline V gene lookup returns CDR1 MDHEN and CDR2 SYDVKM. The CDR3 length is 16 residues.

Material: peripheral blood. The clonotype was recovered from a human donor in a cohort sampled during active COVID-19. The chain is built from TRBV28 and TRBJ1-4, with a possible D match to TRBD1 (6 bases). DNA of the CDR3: TGTGCCAGCAGTTCCCTCGGACAGTCAACTAATGAAAAACTGTTTTTT. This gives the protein CASSSLGQSTNEKLFF.